This T cell receptor (beta chain) emerged from a study of T cell responses to AZD1222 COVID-19 vaccine. Clones were read by immunoSEQ multiplex PCR, and TCRdb kept only the in-frame ones, dropping some. The sample includes 150,000 to 200,000 clones, around 92% of them seen just once. Germline V gene lookup returns CDR1 LNHDA and CDR2 SQIVND (reference sequence). The CDR3 covers 14 residues. V lost 7 bases to trimming and J lost 2 bases, with 12 bases between them. The rearrangement uses TRBV19 and TRBJ1-5, with D unresolved. The TCR was taken from an adult who received the AZD1222 COVID-19 vaccine. Sequences were derived from peripheral blood, sampled 28 days after the second AZD1222 dose. The CDR3 is CASMTRRGNQPQHF. DNA for the CDR3: TGTGCCAGTATGACTAGACGGGGCAATCAGCCCCAGCATTTT. Together with reference TRBV19 and TRBJ1-5, the CDR3 gives the full variable domain: DGGITQSPKYLFRKEGQNVTLSCEQNLNHDAMYWYRQDPGQGLRLIYYSQIVNDFQKGDIAEGYSVSREKKESFPLTVTSAQKNPTAFYLCASMTRRGNQPQHFGDGTRLSIL.